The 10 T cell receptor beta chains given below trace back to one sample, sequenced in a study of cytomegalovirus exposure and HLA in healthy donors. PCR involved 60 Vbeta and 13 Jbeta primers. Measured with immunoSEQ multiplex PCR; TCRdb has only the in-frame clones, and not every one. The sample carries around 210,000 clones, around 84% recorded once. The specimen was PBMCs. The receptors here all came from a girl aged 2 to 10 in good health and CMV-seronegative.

This CDR3 reads CSASSNNEQFF. The CDR3 coding sequence is TGCAGTGCTAGCTCTAACAATGAGCAGTTCTTC. This sequence joins TRBV20-1 and TRBJ2-1; D ambiguous. Trimming pared 3 bases from V and 5 bases from J, leaving 5 bases between. Germline CDR1 reads DFQATT; CDR2 reads SNEGSKA (reference sequence). This CDR3 has 11 residues.

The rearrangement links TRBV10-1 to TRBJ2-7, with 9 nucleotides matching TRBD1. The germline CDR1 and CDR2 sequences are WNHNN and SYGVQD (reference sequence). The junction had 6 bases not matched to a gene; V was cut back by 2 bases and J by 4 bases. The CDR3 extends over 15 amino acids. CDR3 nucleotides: TGCGCCAGCAGTGAGGGGGGGACAGGGCGGTACGAGCAGTACTTC. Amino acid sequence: CASSEGGTGRYEQYF.

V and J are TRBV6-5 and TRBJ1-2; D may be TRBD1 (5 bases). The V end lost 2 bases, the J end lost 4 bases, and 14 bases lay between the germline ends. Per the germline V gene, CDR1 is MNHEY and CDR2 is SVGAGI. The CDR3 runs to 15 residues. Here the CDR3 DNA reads TGTGCCAGCAGTTACGAGCCAGGGTCGATCTATGGCTACACCTTC. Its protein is CASSYEPGSIYGYTF.

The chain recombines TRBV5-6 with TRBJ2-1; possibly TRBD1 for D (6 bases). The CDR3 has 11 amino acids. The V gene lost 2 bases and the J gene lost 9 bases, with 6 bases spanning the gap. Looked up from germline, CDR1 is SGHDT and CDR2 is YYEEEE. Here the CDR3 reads CASSLGGEQFF. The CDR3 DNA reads TGTGCCAGCAGCTTAGGGGGTGAGCAGTTCTTC.

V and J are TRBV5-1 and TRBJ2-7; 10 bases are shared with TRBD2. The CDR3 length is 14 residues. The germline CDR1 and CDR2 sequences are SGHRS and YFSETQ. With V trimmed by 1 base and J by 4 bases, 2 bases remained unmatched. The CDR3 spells CASSLTSGMYEQYF. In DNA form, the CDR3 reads TGCGCCAGCAGCTTGACTAGCGGGATGTACGAGCAGTACTTC.

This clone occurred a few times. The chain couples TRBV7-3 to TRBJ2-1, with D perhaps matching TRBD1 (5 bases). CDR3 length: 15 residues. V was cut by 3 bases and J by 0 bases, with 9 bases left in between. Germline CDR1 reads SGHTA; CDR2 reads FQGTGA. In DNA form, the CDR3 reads TGTGCCAGCAGCTTCGATAGGGGCTCCTACAATGAGCAGTTCTTC. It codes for CASSFDRGSYNEQFF. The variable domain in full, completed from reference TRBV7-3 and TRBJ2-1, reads GAGVSQTPSNKVTEKGKYVELRCDPISGHTALYWYRQSLGQGPEFLIYFQGTGAADDSGLPNDRFFAVRPEGSVSTLKIQRTERGDSAVYLCASSFDRGSYNEQFFGPGTRLTVL.

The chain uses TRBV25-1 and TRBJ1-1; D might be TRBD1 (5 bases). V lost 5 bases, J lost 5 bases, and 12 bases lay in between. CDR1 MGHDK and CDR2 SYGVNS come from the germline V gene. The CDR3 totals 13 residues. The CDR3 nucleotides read TGTGCCAGCAGTCTCCAGGGTACGACTGAAGCTTTCTTT. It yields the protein CASSLQGTTEAFF.

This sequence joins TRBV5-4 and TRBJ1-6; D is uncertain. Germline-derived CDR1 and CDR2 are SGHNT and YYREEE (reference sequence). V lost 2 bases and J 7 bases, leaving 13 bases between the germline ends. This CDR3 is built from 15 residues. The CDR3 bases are TGTGCCAGCAGCTTTATCAGCGGGCTAAATTCACCCCTCCACTTT. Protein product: CASSFISGLNSPLHF.

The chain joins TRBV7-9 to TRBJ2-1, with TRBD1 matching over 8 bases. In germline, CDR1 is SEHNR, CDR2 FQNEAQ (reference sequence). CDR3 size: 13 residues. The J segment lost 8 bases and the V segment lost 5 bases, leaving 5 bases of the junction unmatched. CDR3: CASSRTGFDEQFF. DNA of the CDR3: TGTGCCAGCAGCCGGACAGGGTTCGATGAGCAGTTCTTC.

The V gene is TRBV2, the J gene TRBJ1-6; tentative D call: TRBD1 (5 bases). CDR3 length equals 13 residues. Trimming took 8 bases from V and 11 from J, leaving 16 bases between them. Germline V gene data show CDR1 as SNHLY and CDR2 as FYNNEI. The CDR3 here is CASGRPGEPPLHF. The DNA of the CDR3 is TGTGCCAGCGGCCGCCCGGGGGAACCACCCCTCCACTTT.